These T cell receptor beta chains were read from a single sample in a study of graft-versus-host responses after intestinal transplantation. TCRdb's copy holds only in-frame clones and misses some; the assay was immunoSEQ multiplex PCR. The profile covers some 40,000 clones, with 89% appearing a single time and around 6.9% taken by the ten largest. Material: PBMCs, obtained around 270 days after transplant. The receptor source for this set is a human patient who received an intestinal transplant, so some T cells may come from the graft donor. Each CDR3 is given with its conserved first and last residue. The order of the fields is CDR3 protein, CDR3 DNA, clone size, J gene, D gene, V gene. D genes are given only for firm matches. Clone sizes are given selectively: once, few, many, or a class where the clone is expanded.

CASGLGQGWQETQYF TGTGCTAGTGGTTTGGGGCAGGGTTGGCAAGAGACCCAGTACTTC NA TRBJ2-5 NA TRBV12-5
CASSPGTGFPEQYF TGCGCCAGCAGCCCCGGGACAGGGTTTCCCGAGCAGTACTTC NA TRBJ2-7 TRBD1 TRBV5-1
CASSQQGGPEKLFF TGTGCCAGCAGCCAACAGGGTGGGCCTGAAAAACTGTTTTTT NA TRBJ1-4 NA TRBV7-3
CASSMGIRSSEQYF TGTGCCAGCAGCATGGGGATTCGGTCGTCCGAGCAGTACTTC few TRBJ2-7 NA TRBV14
CASSKGVSNQPQHF TGTGCCAGTAGTAAAGGGGTTAGCAATCAGCCCCAGCATTTT NA TRBJ1-5 NA TRBV19
CASSPRAGGPQHF TGTGCCAGCTCACCAAGGGCGGGGGGGCCCCAGCATTTT NA TRBJ1-5 NA TRBV18
CASSGTGGWSYEQYF TGTGCCAGCAGTGGGACAGGGGGCTGGTCCTACGAGCAGTACTTC NA TRBJ2-7 TRBD1 TRBV2
CASSLGRSYEQYF TGTGCCAGCAGCTTAGGTCGCAGCTACGAGCAGTACTTC once TRBJ2-7 NA TRBV7-9
CAISSPGTGGAAYEQYF TGTGCCATCAGCAGTCCCGGGACAGGGGGCGCCGCCTACGAGCAGTACTTC NA TRBJ2-7 TRBD1 TRBV10-3
CASSGTYNEQFF TGCGCCAGCAGTGGTACCTACAATGAGCAGTTCTTC NA TRBJ2-1 NA TRBV10-2
CASSWDTSYEQYF TGCGCCAGCAGCTGGGACACCTCCTACGAGCAGTACTTC once TRBJ2-7 NA TRBV5-1
CASSPGELLADTQYF TGTGCCAGCAGCCCCGGTGAGCTTCTTGCAGATACGCAGTATTTT NA TRBJ2-3 NA TRBV11-2
CASMKSFEAFF TGTGCCAGCATGAAATCCTTTGAAGCTTTCTTT NA TRBJ1-1 NA TRBV27
CASSWNLLDRDMGTDTQYF TGCGCCAGCAGCTGGAATTTATTGGACAGGGATATGGGCACAGATACGCAGTATTTT NA TRBJ2-3 TRBD1 TRBV5-1
CASSSLTGQLGYGYTF TGTGCCAGCAGCTCCCTGACAGGGCAGCTGGGTTATGGCTACACCTTC NA TRBJ1-2 TRBD1 TRBV11-2
CASSYGSAAIYGYTF TGTGCCAGCAGTTACGGGTCAGCCGCAATCTATGGCTACACCTTC NA TRBJ1-2 NA TRBV6-5
CASHGNNGYTF TGTGCCAGCCACGGCAACAATGGCTACACCTTC NA TRBJ1-2 NA TRBV27
CASSRDSTSDTQYF TGTGCCAGCAGCAGAGACAGTACCTCAGATACGCAGTATTTT NA TRBJ2-3 NA TRBV7-9
CASSFRETEPIHEQYF TGTGCCAGCAGCTTTAGGGAAACCGAACCTATCCACGAGCAGTACTTC NA TRBJ2-7 NA TRBV7-8
CASSIGHSGRTDTQYF TGCGCCAGCAGTATTGGGCATTCCGGTCGGACAGATACGCAGTATTTT NA TRBJ2-3 NA TRBV10-1
CASYGGDHLNYGYTF TGCGCCAGTTACGGGGGCGATCATTTGAACTATGGCTACACCTTC NA TRBJ1-2 NA TRBV5-1
CASSLSWGDRGGEQYF TGTGCCAGCAGTTTATCATGGGGAGACAGGGGGGGTGAGCAGTACTTC few TRBJ2-7 TRBD1 TRBV27
CASSPGTGVYEQYF TGTGCCAGTAGTCCCGGGACAGGGGTCTACGAGCAGTACTTC NA TRBJ2-7 TRBD1 TRBV19
CASNPSGGGGELYEQYF TGCGCCAGCAACCCCTCCGGGGGCGGGGGCGAGCTATACGAGCAGTACTTC NA TRBJ2-7 NA TRBV5-1
CASSYTGLGQETQYF TGTGCCAGCAGTTACACGGGGCTTGGCCAAGAGACCCAGTACTTC NA TRBJ2-5 NA TRBV6-5
CASSQPIRAASGDYNEQFF TGCGCCAGCAGCCAACCTATTAGGGCGGCTAGCGGGGACTACAATGAGCAGTTCTTC NA TRBJ2-1 TRBD2 TRBV4-1
CASSADRAKNIQYF TGTGCCAGCAGCGCAGACAGGGCCAAAAACATTCAGTACTTC NA TRBJ2-4 NA TRBV21-1
CASSEGMVNEQFF TGTGCCAGCAGTGAAGGGATGGTCAATGAGCAGTTCTTC NA TRBJ2-1 NA TRBV6-1
CASSFTSGGLDTQYF TGTGCCAGCAGTTTTACTAGCGGGGGGTTAGATACGCAGTATTTT NA TRBJ2-3 TRBD2 TRBV2
CASRPTRGIYEQYF TGTGCCAGCAGACCCACCAGGGGAATCTACGAGCAGTACTTC NA TRBJ2-7 NA TRBV6-1
CAWSEVAGGTNTGELFF TGTGCCTGGAGTGAGGTAGCGGGGGGGACGAACACCGGGGAGCTGTTTTTT NA TRBJ2-2 TRBD2 TRBV30
CASSPFGAQNTGELFF TGCGCCAGCAGCCCGTTCGGAGCTCAGAACACCGGGGAGCTGTTTTTT NA TRBJ2-2 NA TRBV4-1
CASSHDLQGNRNEQFF TGTGCCAGCTCACATGACCTACAGGGGAATCGCAATGAGCAGTTCTTC NA TRBJ2-1 TRBD1 TRBV18
CATSNRAFNEKLFF TGTGCCACCAGCAACAGGGCCTTTAATGAAAAACTGTTTTTT NA TRBJ1-4 NA TRBV15
CASSLSYSRGGTDTQYF TGTGCCAGCAGTTTATCTTACTCGCGGGGGGGGACAGATACGCAGTATTTT NA TRBJ2-3 TRBD2 TRBV27
CASSFGEAHNEQFF TGTGCCAGCAGCTTCGGAGAGGCGCACAATGAGCAGTTCTTC once TRBJ2-1 NA TRBV5-6
CASTGVNTGELFF TGTGCCAGCACAGGGGTTAACACCGGGGAGCTGTTTTTT NA TRBJ2-2 NA TRBV27
CASSLEGFSYNEQFF TGCGCCAGCAGCTTGGAGGGATTCTCCTACAATGAGCAGTTCTTC NA TRBJ2-1 NA TRBV5-1
CASSGFKGFPDTQYF TGTGCCAGCAGCGGATTTAAGGGGTTTCCAGATACGCAGTATTTT NA TRBJ2-3 NA TRBV9
CASSYPGTDYGYTF TGTGCCAGTAGTTATCCCGGGACGGACTATGGCTACACCTTC NA TRBJ1-2 NA TRBV19
CASRTVMNTEAFF TGTGCCAGCAGGACAGTCATGAACACTGAAGCTTTCTTT NA TRBJ1-1 NA TRBV6-5
CASIRQHALWGSSNQPQHF TGTGCCAGCATCAGGCAGCACGCCCTGTGGGGTTCTTCCAATCAGCCCCAGCATTTT NA TRBJ1-5 NA TRBV21-1
CASSQEHPQSHTDTQYF TGCGCCAGCAGCCAAGAACACCCCCAGTCCCACACGGATACGCAGTATTTT NA TRBJ2-3 NA TRBV4-1
CASRRQPNYGYTF TGTGCCAGTAGAAGACAGCCTAACTATGGCTACACCTTC NA TRBJ1-2 NA TRBV19
CASRRGNSYEQYF TGTGCCAGCAGGAGAGGAAACTCCTACGAGCAGTACTTC NA TRBJ2-7 NA TRBV6-1
CASSLMRGPGDEQFF TGTGCCAGCAGCTTGATGAGGGGGCCTGGGGATGAGCAGTTCTTC NA TRBJ2-1 TRBD1 TRBV11-2